These T cell receptor beta chains were read from a single sample in a study of T cells in Graves' hyperthyroidism and ophthalmopathy. TCRdb independently ran MiXCR on the multiplex PCR reads; one entry per CDR3 protein. This table has 490,000 or so distinct CDR3 sequences, approximately 22% appearing once. The material sequenced was blood. Receptors originate from a woman in her sixties or seventies with Graves' ophthalmopathy. The CDR3 runs from the conserved cysteine through the conserved F or W. Fields, in order: J gene, V gene, CDR3 length, CDR3 protein.

j_call: TRBJ1-2; v_call: TRBV9; cdr3_length: 13; cdr3_aa: CASSPWGLRGYTF
j_call: TRBJ1-5; v_call: TRBV6-1; cdr3_length: 15; cdr3_aa: CASRAREDSNQPQHF
j_call: TRBJ1-6; v_call: TRBV6-2/TRBV6-3; cdr3_length: 14; cdr3_aa: CASRQGASNSPLHF
j_call: TRBJ2-7; v_call: TRBV7-8; cdr3_length: 14; cdr3_aa: CASSPPGGPNEQYF
j_call: TRBJ2-7; v_call: TRBV6-5; cdr3_length: 15; cdr3_aa: CASSYRAGFSYEQYF
j_call: TRBJ2-6; v_call: TRBV6-2/TRBV6-3; cdr3_length: 17; cdr3_aa: CASSPRTAGSGANVLTF
j_call: TRBJ1-5; v_call: TRBV12-3/TRBV12-4; cdr3_length: 14; cdr3_aa: CASSPTGGNQPQHF
j_call: TRBJ1-6; v_call: TRBV3-1; cdr3_length: 12; cdr3_aa: CASSLTGWPLHF
j_call: TRBJ2-7; v_call: TRBV5-1; cdr3_length: 15; cdr3_aa: CASSLEGDSSYEQYF
j_call: TRBJ2-7; v_call: TRBV30; cdr3_length: 12; cdr3_aa: CASRGQVYEQYF
j_call: TRBJ2-5; v_call: TRBV30; cdr3_length: 15; cdr3_aa: CAWSRQGVIRETQYF
j_call: TRBJ2-2; v_call: TRBV12-3/TRBV12-4; cdr3_length: 15; cdr3_aa: CASISHSGNTGELFF
j_call: TRBJ2-2; v_call: TRBV14; cdr3_length: 14; cdr3_aa: CASSPRASMGELFF
j_call: TRBJ2-7; v_call: TRBV20-1; cdr3_length: 17; cdr3_aa: CSARGGIPGQGGNEQYF
j_call: TRBJ1-6; v_call: TRBV3-1; cdr3_length: 13; cdr3_aa: CASSQAQNAPLHF